This T cell receptor (beta chain) was sequenced in a study of control samples from healthy donors and cancer patients. The CDR3 sequence is 14 residues long. V trimming: 3 bases; J trimming: 1 base; junction bases outside the gene matches: 2. The germline V gene encodes CDR1 LNHDA and CDR2 SQIVND (reference sequence). The repertoire was sequenced with immunoSEQ multiplex PCR; TCRdb's copy has only in-frame clones and lacks some. This sample has fewer than 120,000 clones, with 85% to 90% found just once. The sequence derives from an older woman with lung cancer. V is TRBV19 and J is TRBJ1-1; 7 bases map to TRBD1. Sequencing was carried out using PBMCs. The DNA for the CDR3 is TGTGCCAGTAGTATTAACAGGGGGAACACTGAAGCTTTCTTT. It is translated as CASSINRGNTEAFF.